This passage covers 26 T cell receptor beta chains from one sample sequenced in a study of Graves' ophthalmopathy and Graves' hyperthyroidism. RNA transcripts yielded amplified TCR beta CDR3 regions. First-round RT-PCR employed HTBI primers, with a second-round multiplex PCR after it. MiXCR was run by TCRdb on the multiplex PCR reads, yielding one entry per CDR3 protein. This table has about 390,000 distinct CDR3 sequences, about 15% appearing once. The sequencing sample was made of peripheral blood. These TCRs come from an adult woman with stable Graves' hyperthyroidism.

This clonotype was observed at least ten times. The chain links TRBV11-2 to TRBJ2-7; D unclear. In germline, CDR1 is SGHAT, CDR2 FQNNGV. Trimming pared 4 bases from V and 2 bases from J, leaving 6 bases between. CDR3 length: 12 residues. Here the CDR3 DNA reads TGTGCCAGCAGCTGGGCTACCTACGAGCAGTACTTC. Protein sequence: CASSWATYEQYF.

The chain couples TRBV5-1 to TRBJ2-7; D is possibly TRBD1 or TRBD2 (5 bases each). The V and J ends lost 3 bases and 4 bases respectively, with 11 bases between them. CDR1 is SGHRS and CDR2 is YFSETQ in the germline V gene. There are 13 residues in the CDR3. The CDR3 loop is CASSWDGRYEQYF. CDR3 nucleotides: TGCGCCAGCAGCTGGGACGGCCGATACGAGCAGTACTTC.

CDR3 protein: CASNSPGQGARETQYF. The CDR3, as DNA: TGTGCCAGCAACTCCCCGGGGCAGGGGGCGCGGGAGACCCAGTACTTC. V and J are TRBV7-2 and TRBJ2-5, with TRBD1 identical over 8 bases. This CDR3 is 16 amino acids long. Germline lookup yields CDR1 SGHTA and CDR2 FQGNSA. V was clipped by 7 bases and J by 5 bases; unmatched bases: 15.

This chain uses TRBV5-1 with TRBJ1-6; weak D call: TRBD1 (5 bases). This CDR3 is built from 14 residues. V dropped 4 bases and J dropped 6 bases, with 11 bases sitting between them. The germline V gene encodes CDR1 SGHRS and CDR2 YFSETQ. CDR3 coding DNA: TGCGCCAGCAGCCTGACAGCTCCTAATTCACCCCTCCACTTT. It encodes CASSLTAPNSPLHF.

This clonotype was seen at least ten times. V is TRBV9 and J is TRBJ2-7, with D maybe TRBD1 (5 bases). The germline CDR1 and CDR2 sequences are SGDLS and YYNGEE. The V end lost 0 bases, the J end lost 2 bases, and 6 bases lay between the germline ends. There are 13 residues in the CDR3. CDR3 amino acids: CASSVEGAYEQYF. The DNA of the CDR3 is TGTGCCAGCAGCGTAGAAGGGGCCTACGAGCAGTACTTC.

The gene calls are TRBV6-1 and TRBJ1-2, with unresolved D. The CDR3 totals 15 residues. Trimming cost V 0 bases and J 4 bases, with 12 bases left between them. Germline lookup yields CDR1 MNHNS and CDR2 SASEGT. CDR3 bases: TGTGCCAGCAGTGAAGCGCCACAGTCCCTCTATGGCTACACCTTC. It encodes CASSEAPQSLYGYTF.

The chain uses TRBV7-2 and TRBJ2-5; 11 nucleotides line up with TRBD2. V shed 3 bases and J 5 bases; nucleotides not matched to a gene: 8. CDR3 length: 16 residues. The germline CDR1 and CDR2 sequences are SGHTA and FQGNSA. CDR3 amino acids: CASSFIAGGPRETQYF. The CDR3 coding sequence is TGTGCCAGCAGCTTCATAGCGGGAGGGCCACGGGAGACCCAGTACTTC.

This clonotype came up many times. DNA for the CDR3: TGTGCCAGCAGCTTAGCTGCCAGGGGGCGGTCCTCAGAGACCCAGTACTTC. Encoded protein: CASSLAARGRSSETQYF. The chain joins TRBV7-8 to TRBJ2-5; 8 bases line up with TRBD1. Germline V gives CDR1 SGHVS, CDR2 FQNEAQ. The V and J ends lost 0 bases and 4 bases, in that order; junction bases with no gene match: 10. The CDR3 is 17 residues long.

There are many counts of this clonotype. This chain uses TRBV28 with TRBJ1-1; D not certain. V was trimmed by 6 bases and J by 6 bases, leaving 14 bases between them. Germline V gives CDR1 MDHEN, CDR2 SYDVKM. This CDR3 comprises 13 residues. The CDR3 DNA reads as TGTGCCAGCAGACCGGGCCCATACTCTGAAGCTTTCTTT. This codes for CASRPGPYSEAFF.

This clonotype was seen a few times. The chain is built from TRBV6-1 and TRBJ1-5, with 8 bases aligning to TRBD1. The V gene end was trimmed by 3 bases and the J gene end by 6 bases; junction bases not matched to a gene: 10. This CDR3 is 16 amino acids long. Germline assignment: CDR1 MNHNS and CDR2 SASEGT. CDR3 amino acids: CASSDPTGGRSQPQHF. Written as DNA, the CDR3 is TGTGCCAGCAGTGATCCAACAGGGGGACGAAGTCAGCCCCAGCATTTT.

As to this clonotype: A much larger clone differs from this one at a single base, so this may be a read error. This rearrangement joins TRBV7-2 to TRBJ2-2; D remains ambiguous. Germline values: CDR1 SGHTA, CDR2 FQGNSA. Trimming removed 7 bases from V and 1 base from J, with 13 bases in between. The CDR3 consists of 15 residues. The DNA for the CDR3 is TGTGCCAGCATCCGTGGAGTAATGAACACCGGGGAGCTGTTTTTT. This codes for CASIRGVMNTGELFF.

This clonotype was observed a handful of times. The gene calls are TRBV5-1 and TRBJ2-2; 11 nucleotides line up with TRBD1. V gave up 4 bases and J gave up 3 bases; unmatched junction bases: 8. The V gene's germline CDR1 is SGHRS and CDR2 YFSETQ. The CDR3 is made up of 17 amino acids. The CDR3 bases are TGCGCCAGCAGCACGGGACAGGGGGAAGGAGACACCGGGGAGCTGTTTTTT. Translated: CASSTGQGEGDTGELFF.

This clonotype was seen many times. This chain connects TRBV12-3 or TRBV12-4 to TRBJ2-2; 11 nucleotides match TRBD2. The ends lost 6 bases at V and 6 bases at J; junction bases unmatched: 9. CDR3 length equals 16 residues. CDR3 protein: CASSRRTSGSSGELFF. In DNA, the CDR3 is TGTGCCAGCAGCAGACGGACTAGCGGGTCGTCCGGGGAGCTGTTTTTT.

This clonotype appeared many times. V gene TRBV7-9 combines with J gene TRBJ2-7; TRBD1 matches at 9 bases. J gave up 6 bases and V 4 bases, and 13 bases lay outside the gene matches. Germline V gene sequence: CDR1 SEHNR, CDR2 FQNEAQ (reference sequence). The CDR3 is 16 amino acids. The CDR3 DNA follows: TGTGCCAGCAGCTCTGCGACAGGGGGTTTGGACATCGAGCAGTACTTC. Its translation: CASSSATGGLDIEQYF.

This clonotype was recorded many times. CDR3 bases: TGTGCCAGCAGTCATGGGGACAGGGTTTTTGAAGCTTTCTTT. The encoded protein is CASSHGDRVFEAFF. The chain couples TRBV27 to TRBJ1-1; 9 positions agree with TRBD1. Trimming removed 5 bases from V and 7 bases from J; junction bases left unmatched: 8. The CDR3 has 14 residues. Germline CDR1 and CDR2: MNHEY and SMNVEV (reference sequence).

About this clonotype: A much larger clone lies a single base off, so this may be a read error. The chain couples TRBV12-5 to TRBJ2-4; 10 nucleotides line up with TRBD1. CDR3 size: 19 residues. Germline V gene data show CDR1 as LGHNT and CDR2 as FRNRAP. Trimming at V came to 5 bases and at J to 0 bases, leaving 13 bases not matched to a gene. CDR3 amino acids: CASGDSGTGVRPAKNIQYF. CDR3 DNA: TGTGCTAGTGGTGATTCCGGGACAGGGGTGCGACCAGCCAAAAACATTCAGTACTTC.

Many counts were recorded for this clonotype. The CDR3 loop is CASSEEGGAFYGYTF. The CDR3, as DNA: TGTGCCAGCAGTGAAGAAGGGGGCGCGTTCTATGGCTACACCTTC. The J gene is TRBJ1-2, the V gene TRBV6-1; 7 bases line up with TRBD1. V trimming: 1 base; J trimming: 4 bases; junction bases outside the gene matches: 6. CDR1 and CDR2 (germline): MNHNS, SASEGT. The CDR3 spans 15 residues.

This clonotype has ten or more counts. J is TRBJ1-1 and V is TRBV28, with a tentative D call TRBD1 (5 bases). The germline V gene has CDR1 MDHEN and CDR2 SYDVKM. This CDR3 is built from 15 residues. Trimming removed 5 bases from V and 7 bases from J, with 20 bases in between. The CDR3 DNA reads TGTGCCAGCAGTCCCTCGGGACCGGGCGGTGGTGAAGCTTTCTTT. Amino acids: CASSPSGPGGGEAFF.

There are many counts of this clonotype. This sequence joins TRBV6-5 and TRBJ1-2; D gene unclear. In germline, CDR1 is MNHEY, CDR2 SVGAGI. Trimming removed 0 bases from V and 10 bases from J, with 6 bases in between. This CDR3 has 11 amino acids. The CDR3 loop reads CASSYSGFYTF. The CDR3 DNA is TGTGCCAGCAGTTACTCGGGTTTCTACACCTTC.

The chain uses TRBV6-1 and TRBJ2-7, with 8 bases matching TRBD2. Germline values: CDR1 MNHNS, CDR2 SASEGT. CDR3 length: 18 residues. Germline trimming cut 5 bases from V and 4 bases from J; bases unmatched to any gene: 19. CDR3 sequence reads: CASSKGLGSPSRRYEQYF. The CDR3 coding sequence is TGTGCCAGCAGTAAGGGACTAGGGTCGCCCTCGAGGAGGTACGAGCAGTACTTC.

Ten or more counts support this clonotype. This chain joins TRBV13 and TRBJ1-3, with 8 bases that match TRBD1. V shed 0 bases, J shed 9 bases, and the junction held 7 bases outside the gene matches. The CDR3 totals 15 residues. The germline CDR1 and CDR2 sequences are PRHDT and FYEKMQ (reference sequence). CDR3: CASSLGQGAPVTIYF. CDR3 in DNA: TGTGCCAGCAGCTTAGGGCAGGGGGCGCCGGTCACCATATATTTT.

This clonotype was counted ten times or more. The gene calls are TRBV28 and TRBJ2-7, with TRBD1 identical over 7 bases. The trim removed 4 bases at V and 3 bases at J, leaving 9 bases unmatched. The length of the CDR3 is 15 residues. Germline CDR1 MDHEN, CDR2 SYDVKM. Written as DNA, the CDR3 is TGTGCCAGCAGTTCACGGGACAGAACTTTCTACGAGCAGTACTTC. Translated, it gives CASSSRDRTFYEQYF.

In regard to this clonotype: A much bigger clone sits one base away, suggesting this may be a read error. V and J are TRBV6-1 and TRBJ1-1; D remains unclear. The CDR3 is 13 amino acids. V lost 1 base and J 6 bases, leaving 9 bases between the germline ends. Germline V gives CDR1 MNHNS, CDR2 SASEGT. The CDR3 bases are TGTGCCAGCAGTGAAGGGTCCGGCGCTGAAGCTTTCTTT. Its translation: CASSEGSGAEAFF.

This clonotype has a count of ten or more. The V gene is TRBV2, the J gene TRBJ2-5, with TRBD1 matching 7 bases. Losses at the gene ends were 4 bases for V and 2 bases for J; bases not matched to a gene: 7. CDR1 and CDR2 from the germline V gene are SNHLY and FYNNEI. The CDR3 covers 15 residues. The CDR3 nucleotides are TGTGCCAGCAGTGCAGACAGGGTGACTCAAGAGACCCAGTACTTC. Translation: CASSADRVTQETQYF.

This clonotype was detected many times. The chain is built from TRBV7-9 and TRBJ2-5; D uncertain. Germline CDR1 SEHNR, CDR2 FQNEAQ (reference sequence). The CDR3 is 13 amino acids. Trimming shortened V by 5 bases and J by 5 bases, and 12 bases separated the two germline ends. CDR3 nucleotides: TGTGCCAGCAGCCCTGTGGTGGTGGAGACCCAGTACTTC. This sequence encodes CASSPVVVETQYF.

This clonotype appeared many times. The chain recombines TRBV28 with TRBJ1-2; unclear D gene. Germline V gene sequence: CDR1 MDHEN, CDR2 SYDVKM. The CDR3 is 12 amino acids. Trimming stripped 3 bases from V and 5 bases from J, with 7 bases between. The CDR3 sequence is CASSFLGYGYTF. The DNA for the CDR3 is TGTGCCAGCAGTTTTTTGGGGTATGGCTACACCTTC.